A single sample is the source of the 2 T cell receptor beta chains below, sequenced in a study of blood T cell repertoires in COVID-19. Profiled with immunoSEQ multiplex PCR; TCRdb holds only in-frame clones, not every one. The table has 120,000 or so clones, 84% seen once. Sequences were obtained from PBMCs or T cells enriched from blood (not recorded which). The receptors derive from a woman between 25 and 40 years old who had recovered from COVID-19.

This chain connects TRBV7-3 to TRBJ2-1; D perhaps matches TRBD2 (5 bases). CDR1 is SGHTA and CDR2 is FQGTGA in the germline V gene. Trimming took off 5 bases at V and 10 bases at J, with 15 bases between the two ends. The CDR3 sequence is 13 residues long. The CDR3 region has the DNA TGTGCCAGCAGCCCTCCGGGGTCTGGGGAGCAGTTCTTC. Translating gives CASSPPGSGEQFF.

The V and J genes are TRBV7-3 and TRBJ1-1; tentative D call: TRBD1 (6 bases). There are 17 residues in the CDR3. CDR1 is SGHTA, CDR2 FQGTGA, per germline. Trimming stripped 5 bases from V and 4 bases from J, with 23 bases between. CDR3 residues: CASSPRGGRVMGTEAFF. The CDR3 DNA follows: TGTGCCAGCAGCCCCCGGGGGGGCAGGGTAATGGGCACTGAAGCTTTCTTT. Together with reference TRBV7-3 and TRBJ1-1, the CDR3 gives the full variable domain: GAGVSQTPSNKVTEKGKYVELRCDPISGHTALYWYRQSLGQGPEFLIYFQGTGAADDSGLPNDRFFAVRPEGSVSTLKIQRTERGDSAVYLCASSPRGGRVMGTEAFFGQGTRLTVV.